This T cell receptor (beta chain) was documented in a study of neurological immune-mediated disorders. Study observations and caveats: On phylogenetic grouping, the repertoires of 18 of 34 multiple sclerosis patients fell within one related-CDR3 cluster, constituting a possible signature. Subjects shared no identical expanded-clone CDR3 amino acid sequences, suggesting private TCR-beta repertoires in all groups.

At least ten counts were recorded for this clonotype. Its antigen is unidentified. Over 170 million TCR-beta sequences (from 15-18 subjects) were yielded by each sequencing run. MiXCR, run by TCRdb on the 5' RACE reads, gives a single entry per CDR3 protein. Of about 80,000 distinct CDR3 sequences in the sample, around 6% are singletons; the top ten hold 7.9%. Time point meaning: longitudinal time-point 2. Unsorted libraries were derived from 2 million PBMCs stored at -80 C. The V gene end was trimmed by 4 bases and the J gene end by 2 bases; junction bases not matched to a gene: 5. From germline, CDR1 is SGHRS and CDR2 YFSETQ. The CDR3 totals 15 residues.

V usage is TRBV5-1 and J usage is TRBJ1-4; 7 nucleotides line up with TRBD1. Material for sequencing was PBMCs. The clonotype originates from a woman between 55 and 75 years old with multiple sclerosis. The CDR3 protein is CASSGYRGTNEKLFF. The CDR3 DNA sequence: TGCGCCAGCAGCGGATACAGGGGTACTAATGAAAAACTGTTTTTT.